This TCR beta chain was documented in a study of blood T cell repertoires in COVID-19. Background on the study: COVID-19 samples collected from the United States, Italy and Spain covered acute and convalescent phases. T cells, B-cell-depleted T cells, or PBMCs provided the cDNA or gDNA that served as material.

Authors' data handling: Cell counts per sample came from amplifying reference gene primers. Here immunoSEQ multiplex PCR was the method, and the copy in TCRdb shows in-frame clones only, minus some. V and J calls and clone size are as listed in that table; D and trimming were resolved from the DNA. The top ten hold 40% to 55% of the sample, which has 30,000 to 40,000 clones, 75% to 90% seen once. This clone came up a few times. CDR1 is LNHNV, CDR2 YYDKDF, per germline (reference sequence). This CDR3 is 14 amino acids long. The V end lost 8 bases, the J end lost 4 bases, and 14 bases lay between the germline ends.

The receptor's source is a man in his sixties with active or convalescent COVID-19. The genes are TRBV15 and TRBJ2-2; possibly TRBD1 for D (6 bases). Sample: peripheral blood. Here the CDR3 reads CATCLDRTTGELFF. The CDR3 nucleotides are TGTGCCACCTGCCTGGACAGAACCACCGGGGAGCTGTTTTTT.